This T cell receptor beta chain originates from a study of blood T cell repertoires in COVID-19. At the level of the study: Specimens from acute and convalescent COVID-19 originated in the United States, Italy and Spain. PBMCs, B-cell-depleted T cells, or T cells were the source of the cDNA or gDNA that made up the material.

Measured with immunoSEQ multiplex PCR; TCRdb has only the in-frame clones, and not every one. The table records about 190,000 clones, just under 80% of them present only once. The V gene's germline CDR1 is SGHAT and CDR2 FQDESV (reference sequence). CDR3 size: 12 residues. V lost 10 bases to trimming and J lost 4 bases; unmatched junction nucleotides: 6. The V call is TRBV11-1, the J call TRBJ2-7, with TRBD2 matching over 8 bases. The sequenced sample was peripheral blood. This sequence was found in a woman of 80 years or more with active or convalescent COVID-19. The CDR3 reads CATGGGHYEQYF. The CDR3 nucleotides read TGTGCCACCGGGGGGGGGCATTACGAGCAGTACTTC.